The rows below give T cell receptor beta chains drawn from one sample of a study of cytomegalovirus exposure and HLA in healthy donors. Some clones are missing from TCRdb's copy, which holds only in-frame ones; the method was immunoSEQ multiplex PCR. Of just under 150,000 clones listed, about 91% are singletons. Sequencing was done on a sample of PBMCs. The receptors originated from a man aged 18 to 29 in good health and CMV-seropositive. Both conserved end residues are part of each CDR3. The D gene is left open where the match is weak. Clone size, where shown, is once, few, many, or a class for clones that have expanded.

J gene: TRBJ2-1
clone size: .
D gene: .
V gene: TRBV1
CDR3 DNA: TGCACCAGCAGCCAAGATCCCCACCTGTTCAGTGAGCAGTTCTTC
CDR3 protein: CTSSQDPHLFSEQFF

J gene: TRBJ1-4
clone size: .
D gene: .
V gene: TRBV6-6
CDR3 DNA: TGTGCCAGCACTCTGTCAACTAATGAAAAACTGTTTTTT
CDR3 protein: CASTLSTNEKLFF

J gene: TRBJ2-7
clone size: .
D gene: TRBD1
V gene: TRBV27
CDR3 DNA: TGTGCCAGCAGTTTATCCTGGACAGGGGGCTACGAGCAGTACTTC
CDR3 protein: CASSLSWTGGYEQYF

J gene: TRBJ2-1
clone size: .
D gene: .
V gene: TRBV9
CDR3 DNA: TGTGCCAGCAGCGTAACGGGTGGGGAGCAGTTCTTC
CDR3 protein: CASSVTGGEQFF

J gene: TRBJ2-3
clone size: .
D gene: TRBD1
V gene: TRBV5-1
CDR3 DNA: TGCGCCAGCAGCCCCCACACACCGGGGCCAGGGGGCCGGACAGATACGCAGTATTTT
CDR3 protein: CASSPHTPGPGGRTDTQYF

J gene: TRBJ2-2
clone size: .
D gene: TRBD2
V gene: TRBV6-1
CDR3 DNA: TGTGCCAGCAGGACTAGCGGGAGTTCCACCGGGGAGCTGTTTTTT
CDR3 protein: CASRTSGSSTGELFF

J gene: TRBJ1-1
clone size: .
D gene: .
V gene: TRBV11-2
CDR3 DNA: TGTGCCAGCAGCTTAGCCAGAATGGAGTTGAACACTGAAGCTTTCTTT
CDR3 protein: CASSLARMELNTEAFF

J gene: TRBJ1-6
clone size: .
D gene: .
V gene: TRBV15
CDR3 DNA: TGTGCCACCGGGGGCAGGGGTAATTCACCCCTCCACTTT
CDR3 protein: CATGGRGNSPLHF

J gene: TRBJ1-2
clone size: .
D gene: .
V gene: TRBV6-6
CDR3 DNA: TGTGCCAGCAGCCTAAGACAGACCCTTTATGGCTACACCTTC
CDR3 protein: CASSLRQTLYGYTF

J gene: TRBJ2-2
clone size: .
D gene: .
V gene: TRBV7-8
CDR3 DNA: TGTGCCAGCAGTTATAGACGGGACACCGGGGAGCTGTTTTTT
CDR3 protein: CASSYRRDTGELFF

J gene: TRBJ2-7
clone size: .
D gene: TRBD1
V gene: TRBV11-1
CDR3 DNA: TGTGCCAGCAGCCCCCGGGACAGGGCCTACGAGCAGTACTTC
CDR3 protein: CASSPRDRAYEQYF

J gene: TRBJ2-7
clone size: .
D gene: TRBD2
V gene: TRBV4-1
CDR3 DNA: TGCGCCAGCAGCCAAGGGCCTAGCGGTCCCTACGAGCAGTACTTC
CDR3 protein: CASSQGPSGPYEQYF

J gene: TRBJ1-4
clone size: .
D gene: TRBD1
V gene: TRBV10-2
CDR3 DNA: TGCGCCAGCAGGGACAGGGGGAACCAAAAACTGTTTTTT
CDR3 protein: CASRDRGNQKLFF

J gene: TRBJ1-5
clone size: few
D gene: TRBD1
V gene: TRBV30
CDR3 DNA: TGTGCCTGGAGTCTGGGACAGGGGCATCAGCCCCAGCATTTT
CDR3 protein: CAWSLGQGHQPQHF

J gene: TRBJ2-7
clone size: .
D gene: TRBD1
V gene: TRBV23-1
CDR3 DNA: TGCGCCAGGAGACAGGGCAAGCTCTACGAGCAGTACTTC
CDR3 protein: CARRQGKLYEQYF

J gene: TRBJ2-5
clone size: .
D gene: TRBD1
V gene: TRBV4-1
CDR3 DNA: TGCGCCAGCAGCCAGACGACAGGGGAGACCCAGTACTTC
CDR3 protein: CASSQTTGETQYF

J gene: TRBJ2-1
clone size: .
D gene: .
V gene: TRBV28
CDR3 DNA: TGTGCCAGCAGTTCCAAAGAGCAGTTCTTC
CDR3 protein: CASSSKEQFF

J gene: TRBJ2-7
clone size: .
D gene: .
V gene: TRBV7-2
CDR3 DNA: TGTGCCAGCAGCCCCCCGGACACGAACCAGTACTTC
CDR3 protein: CASSPPDTNQYF

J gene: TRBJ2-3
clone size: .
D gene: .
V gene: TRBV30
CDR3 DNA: TGTGCCTGGCAGGGGCGAAACCCAGATACGCAGTATTTT
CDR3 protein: CAWQGRNPDTQYF

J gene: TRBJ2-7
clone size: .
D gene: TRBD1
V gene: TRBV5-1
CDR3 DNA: TGCGCCAGCAGCTTGCTCGGACAGGGGACCTACGAGCAGTACTTC
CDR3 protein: CASSLLGQGTYEQYF

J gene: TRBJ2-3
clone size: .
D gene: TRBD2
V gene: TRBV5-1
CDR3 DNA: TGCGCCAGCAGCCCTAGCGGGGGTGGCACAGATACGCAGTATTTT
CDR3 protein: CASSPSGGGTDTQYF

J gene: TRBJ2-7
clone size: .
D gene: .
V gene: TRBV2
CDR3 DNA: TGTGCCAGCAATTTAGCTTACGAGCAGTACTTC
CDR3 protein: CASNLAYEQYF

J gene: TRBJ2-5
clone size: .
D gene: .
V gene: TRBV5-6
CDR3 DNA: TGTGCCAGCAGCTTGGCCCAGCGCATAGAGACCCAGTACTTC
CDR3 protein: CASSLAQRIETQYF

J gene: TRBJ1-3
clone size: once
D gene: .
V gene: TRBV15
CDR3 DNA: TGTGCCACCAGCAGAGAGGGAGGGCTTAACACCATATATTTT
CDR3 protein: CATSREGGLNTIYF

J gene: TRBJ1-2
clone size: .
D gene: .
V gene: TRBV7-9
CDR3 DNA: TGTGCCAGCAGCTTAGGACTCGGTGGTAACTATGGCTACACCTTC
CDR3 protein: CASSLGLGGNYGYTF

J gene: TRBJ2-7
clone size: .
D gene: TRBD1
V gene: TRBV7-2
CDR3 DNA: TGTGCCAGCAGCCGGGACAGGGGCTACGAGCAGTACTTC
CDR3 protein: CASSRDRGYEQYF

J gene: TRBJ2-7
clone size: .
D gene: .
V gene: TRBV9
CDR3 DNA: TGTGCCAGCACCCAGGGGTCAAAGGGGGCCTACGAGCAGTACTTC
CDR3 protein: CASTQGSKGAYEQYF

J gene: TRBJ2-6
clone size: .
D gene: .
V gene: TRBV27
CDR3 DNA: TGTGCCAGCAGTTTATCGCCTCTTACGGGGAGCTCTGGGGCCAACGTCCTGACTTTC
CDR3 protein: CASSLSPLTGSSGANVLTF

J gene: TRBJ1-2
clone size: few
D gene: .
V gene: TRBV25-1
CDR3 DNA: TGTGCCAGCAGTGAATCAGGGTTTGGCTACACCTTC
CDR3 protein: CASSESGFGYTF

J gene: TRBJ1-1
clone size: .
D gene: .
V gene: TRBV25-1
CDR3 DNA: TGTGCCAGCAGTTTGGGGGGAGAGAACACTGAAGCTTTCTTT
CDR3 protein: CASSLGGENTEAFF

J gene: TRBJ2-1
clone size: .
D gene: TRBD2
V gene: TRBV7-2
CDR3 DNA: TGTGCCAGCACCCTATCAGCGGGAGCCGAGGGTAATGAGCAGTTCTTC
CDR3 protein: CASTLSAGAEGNEQFF

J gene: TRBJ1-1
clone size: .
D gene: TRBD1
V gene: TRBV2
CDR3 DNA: TGTGCCAGCAGTGAAAACAGGGGGAACACTGAAGCTTTCTTT
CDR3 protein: CASSENRGNTEAFF

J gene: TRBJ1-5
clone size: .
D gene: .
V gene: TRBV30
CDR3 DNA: TGTGCCTGGAGTCGACAGGTTGGGCAGCCCCAGCATTTT
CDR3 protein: CAWSRQVGQPQHF

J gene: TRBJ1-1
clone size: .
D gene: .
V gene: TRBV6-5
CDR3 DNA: TGTGCCAGCAGTTACTCGAGGCGGAGCTATACTGAAGCTTTCTTT
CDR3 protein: CASSYSRRSYTEAFF